The rows below give T cell receptor beta chains drawn from one sample of a study of T cell repertoires in cytomegalovirus infection. One entry per CDR3 protein, called by TCRdb with MiXCR from the reads. The table includes approximately 500,000 distinct CDR3 sequences, around 30% detected once. Their target antigens are unknown. The sample was cultured PBMCs, taken from culture after CMV antigen stimulation. The receptors originated from a human donor in good health (CMV status not recorded). Some clones in this sample may be carry-over from other donors' samples. The CDR3 runs from the conserved cysteine through the conserved F or W. The order of the fields is J gene, D gene, V gene, clone size, CDR3 protein, CDR3 DNA. A D gene is named only where the DNA matches it firmly. Only part of the rows carry a size: once, few, many, or a class if the clone is expanded.

J: TRBJ2-1; D: .; V: TRBV25-1; size: few; CDR3: CASSQWPHDLEQFF; DNA: TGTGCCAGCAGTCAGTGGCCACATGATCTAGAGCAGTTCTTC
J: TRBJ2-1; D: TRBD2; V: TRBV7-2; size: few; CDR3: CASSLELAGGGQFF; DNA: TGTGCCAGCAGCTTAGAACTAGCGGGGGGAGGGCAGTTCTTC
J: TRBJ2-1; D: TRBD1; V: TRBV5-1; size: .; CDR3: CASSTGDRAGNEQFF; DNA: TGCGCCAGCAGCACTGGGGACAGGGCGGGCAATGAGCAGTTCTTC
J: TRBJ2-1; D: .; V: TRBV7-2; size: many; CDR3: CASSPMNEQFF; DNA: TGTGCCAGCAGCCCGATGAATGAGCAGTTCTTC
J: TRBJ2-1; D: TRBD2; V: TRBV7-9; size: few; CDR3: CASSLTSGTWHEQFF; DNA: TGTGCCAGCAGCCTGACTAGCGGGACTTGGCATGAGCAGTTCTTC
J: TRBJ2-7; D: .; V: TRBV7-9; size: few; CDR3: CAVKGNPSYEQYF; DNA: TGTGCCGTTAAAGGGAACCCCTCCTACGAGCAGTACTTC
J: TRBJ1-2; D: .; V: TRBV20-1; size: .; CDR3: CSASGAEAYGYTF; DNA: TGCAGTGCCAGTGGTGCAGAAGCTTATGGCTACACCTTC
J: TRBJ2-1; D: TRBD2; V: TRBV6-5; size: .; CDR3: CASSYIAGGYNEQFF; DNA: TGTGCCAGCAGTTACATAGCGGGAGGATACAATGAGCAGTTCTTC
J: TRBJ2-3; D: TRBD1; V: TRBV5-6; size: .; CDR3: CASSLVGQGTDTQYF; DNA: TGTGCCAGCAGCCTGGTAGGACAGGGCACAGATACGCAGTATTTT
J: TRBJ2-3; D: TRBD2; V: TRBV11-1; size: .; CDR3: CASIPAGTNTDTQYF; DNA: TGTGCCAGCATACCGGCGGGGACTAACACAGATACGCAGTATTTT
J: TRBJ2-1; D: TRBD2; V: TRBV27; size: .; CDR3: CASSLPFAGVGNEQFF; DNA: TGTGCCAGCAGTCTCCCATTCGCGGGAGTAGGGAATGAGCAGTTCTTC
J: TRBJ1-2; D: .; V: TRBV7-2; size: .; CDR3: CASSFYGQREYTF; DNA: TGTGCCAGCAGCTTTTACGGGCAACGGGAGTACACCTTC
J: TRBJ2-5; D: TRBD2; V: TRBV28; size: few; CDR3: CASSLPQREQETQYF; DNA: TGTGCCAGCAGTTTACCGCAGCGGGAGCAAGAGACCCAGTACTTC
J: TRBJ2-2; D: TRBD2; V: TRBV7-8; size: .; CDR3: CASRGERESYTGELFF; DNA: TGTGCCAGCAGAGGAGAGCGGGAGTCGTACACCGGGGAGCTGTTTTTT
J: TRBJ1-6; D: .; V: TRBV7-2; size: .; CDR3: CASSVGQYNSPLHF; DNA: TGTGCCAGCAGCGTTGGACAGTATAATTCACCCCTCCACTTT
J: TRBJ2-1; D: TRBD2; V: TRBV7-3; size: .; CDR3: CASSRNMGTSIGNEQFF; DNA: TGTGCCAGCAGCCGAAATATGGGGACTAGTATTGGCAATGAGCAGTTCTTC
J: TRBJ1-3; D: .; V: TRBV11-2; size: .; CDR3: CACSLERTTGNTIYF; DNA: TGTGCCTGCAGCTTAGAAAGGACAACTGGAAACACCATATATTTT
J: TRBJ1-1; D: .; V: TRBV6-1; size: .; CDR3: CASSYGRTAEAFF; DNA: TGTGCCAGCAGTTATGGGAGGACCGCTGAAGCTTTCTTT
J: TRBJ2-1; D: TRBD2; V: TRBV6-2/TRBV6-3; size: few; CDR3: CASSYREAYNEQFF; DNA: TGTGCCAGCAGTTACCGGGAGGCCTACAATGAGCAGTTCTTC
J: TRBJ2-1; D: .; V: TRBV2; size: .; CDR3: CASSEVRGAWNEQFF; DNA: TGTGCCAGCAGTGAAGTGCGCGGCGCCTGGAATGAGCAGTTCTTC
J: TRBJ1-2; D: .; V: TRBV4-2; size: many; CDR3: CASSQDADLMATF; DNA: TGTGCCAGCAGCCAAGATGCGGATCTTATGGCCACCTTC
J: TRBJ1-4; D: .; V: TRBV5-1; size: .; CDR3: CASSPQAEDEKLFF; DNA: TGCGCCAGCAGCCCGCAGGCCGAGGATGAAAAACTGTTTTTT
J: TRBJ1-5; D: .; V: TRBV7-9; size: few; CDR3: CASSGGSYSNQPQHF; DNA: TGTGCCAGCTCCGGCGGCAGTTATAGCAATCAGCCCCAGCATTTT
J: TRBJ2-2; D: .; V: TRBV10-3; size: few; CDR3: CAISEPGQNTGELFF; DNA: TGTGCCATCAGTGAGCCGGGACAGAACACCGGGGAGCTGTTTTTT
J: TRBJ1-4; D: TRBD1; V: TRBV7-2; size: .; CDR3: CASSWDRHNEKLFF; DNA: TGTGCCAGCAGCTGGGACAGACATAATGAAAAACTGTTTTTT
J: TRBJ2-4; D: TRBD2; V: TRBV6-2/TRBV6-3; size: many; CDR3: CASSSLRLTGGPKNIQYF; DNA: TGTGCCAGCAGTTCCCTAAGACTAACGGGAGGACCCAAAAACATTCAGTACTTC
J: TRBJ1-5; D: TRBD1; V: TRBV4-3; size: .; CDR3: CASSQGTGSNQPQHF; DNA: TGCGCCAGCAGCCAAGGGACAGGGAGCAATCAGCCCCAGCATTTT
J: TRBJ2-7; D: .; V: TRBV11-1; size: few; CDR3: CASSLSGGTDEQYF; DNA: TGTGCCAGCAGCTTATCGGGCGGGACGGACGAGCAGTACTTC
J: TRBJ2-6; D: .; V: TRBV4-3; size: .; CDR3: CASSQDRSGANVLTF; DNA: TGCGCCAGCAGCCAAGATAGGTCTGGGGCCAACGTCCTGACTTTC
J: TRBJ2-5; D: .; V: TRBV7-2; size: .; CDR3: CASSLVVQTGWGETQYF; DNA: TGTGCCAGCAGCTTAGTTGTCCAGACAGGTTGGGGCGAGACCCAGTACTTC